What follows are 21 T cell receptor beta chains derived from one specimen sequenced in a study of T cells in women clearing cervical HPV infection. Method: immunoSEQ multiplex PCR; TCRdb's copy keeps in-frame clones and lacks some. The sample's table shows fewer than 30,000 clones. Sequenced sample: blood buffy coat. The receptors originated from a woman aged 18 to 69 with a cervical HPV16 infection that either progressed to CIN3+ or cleared (not recorded which).

Concerning this clone itself: The read finishes 3 residues shy of the CDR3 end, and the germline J gene is used to complete it. The rearrangement uses TRBV5-6 and TRBJ2-7, with a tentative D call TRBD2 (6 bases). Between the trimmed V and J ends, which lost 0 bases and 0 bases, there was a span of 10 bases. The CDR3 consists of 15 residues. Per germline, CDR1 SGHDT and CDR2 YYEEEE. This CDR3 reads CASSLGAGFSYEQYF. Incomplete CDR3 DNA: TGTGCCAGCAGCTTGGGGGCGGGATTCTCCTACGAG.

The CDR3 protein is CASSHMFDRDKETQYF. Partial CDR3 DNA: TGTGCCAGCAGCCATATGTTCGACAGGGACAAAGAGACC. The chain recombines TRBV7-6 with TRBJ2-5; TRBD1 agrees at 7 bases. The CDR3 end falls 3 residues outside the read, so it is completed with the germline J gene. V trimming: 5 bases; J trimming: 3 bases; junction bases outside the gene matches: 12. This CDR3 has 16 residues. Germline V lookup: CDR1 SGHVS, CDR2 FNYEAQ. Combining the CDR3 with reference TRBV7-6 and TRBJ2-5 gives the whole variable domain GAGVSQSPRYKVTKRGQDVALRCDPISGHVSLYWYRQALGQGPEFLTYFNYEAQQDKSGLPNDRFSAERPEGSISTLTIQRTEQRDSAMYRCASSHMFDRDKETQYFGPGTRLLVL.

On this clone: The CDR3 end is not reached by the read, which stops 3 residues before it; the germline J gene fills it in. The rearrangement links TRBV11-3 to TRBJ1-6, with 8 nucleotides matching TRBD1. The germline gives CDR1 SGHNT, CDR2 YENEEA. This CDR3 region has 15 residues. V dropped 0 bases and J dropped 9; count of bases not matched to a gene: 4. The sequenced CDR3 bases are TGTGCCAGCAGCTTAGAGGACAGGGTTGGTTCACCC. It yields the protein CASSLEDRVGSP. The entire CDR3 protein is CASSLEDRVGSPLHF.

As to this clone: The read ends 3 residues shy of where the CDR3 ends; the end is completed using the germline J gene. V is TRBV4-2 and J is TRBJ1-1, with a tentative D call TRBD1 (5 bases). Germline CDR1 and CDR2: LGHNA and YNFKEQ. This CDR3 has 13 residues. The covered CDR3 bases are TGTGCCAGCAGCCAAGATCGACAGCGCGAA. Its protein is CASSQDRQRE. The entire CDR3 reads CASSQDRQREAFF.

A word on this clone: The read gets to within 3 residues of the CDR3 end, and the germline J gene fills in the rest. This chain joins TRBV28 and TRBJ2-2; TRBD2 matches 11 bases. After removal of 5 bases from V and 3 bases from J, the junction contained 2 bases not matched to a gene. The CDR3 has 15 amino acids. Germline CDR1 and CDR2: MDHEN and SYDVKM. The part of the CDR3 DNA that was read is TGTGCCAGCAGTCGACTAGCGGGATACACCGGGGAG. Its translation: CASSRLAGYTGE. The entire CDR3 is CASSRLAGYTGELFF.

Of note for this clone: The read halts 3 residues ahead of the CDR3 end, with the missing end drawn from the germline J gene. The genes are TRBV20-1 and TRBJ1-2; 7 bases agree with TRBD1. Germline V gene lookup returns CDR1 DFQATT and CDR2 SNEGSKA (reference sequence). The CDR3 consists of 12 residues. The CDR3 bases that were read are TGCAGTGCTTCCGGGACAGCTGAGACC. Protein sequence: CSASGTAET. The complete CDR3 reads CSASGTAETYTF.

CDR3 bases read: TGTGCCAGTAGTCCAACGTACAGGGGTAGTGGC. Amino acids: CASSPTYRGSG. The entire CDR3 protein reads CASSPTYRGSGYTF. The rearrangement joins TRBV19 to TRBJ1-2; 7 positions match TRBD1. The CDR3 end is not reached by the read, which stops 3 residues before it; the germline J gene fills it in. The CDR3 contains 14 residues. V lost 5 bases and J lost 7; bases outside the gene matches: 10. The germline V gene encodes CDR1 LNHDA and CDR2 SQIVND (reference sequence).

About this clone itself: The CDR3 end is not reached by the read, which stops 3 residues before it; the germline J gene fills it in. The gene calls are TRBV30 and TRBJ1-1; the D gene is possibly TRBD1 (5 bases). The CDR3 has 14 amino acids. CDR1 is GTSNPN and CDR2 is SVGIG in the germline V gene (reference sequence). Trimming stripped 0 bases from V and 5 bases from J, with 13 bases between. The sequenced CDR3 bases are TGTGCCTGGAGTGTCCTCCAGGGAAGAACTGAA. Its protein product is CAWSVLQGRTE. The full CDR3 protein reads CAWSVLQGRTEAFF.

On this clone: The CDR3 end is not reached by the read, which stops 3 residues before it; the germline J gene fills it in. This rearrangement joins TRBV5-5 to TRBJ1-2, with 8 bases identical to TRBD1. This CDR3 spans 14 amino acids. Germline-derived CDR1 and CDR2 are SGHKS and YYEKEE (reference sequence). The CDR3 is CASSFDRGSRGYTF. The sequenced part of the CDR3 DNA is TGTGCCAGCAGCTTCGACAGGGGATCTCGCGGC.

CDR3 DNA, as far as it was read: TGTGCCAGCTCACCAAATTTTGCGAGGAGGGGTAATTCACCC. This codes for CASSPNFARRGNSP. The full CDR3 reads CASSPNFARRGNSPLHF. The chain recombines TRBV18 with TRBJ1-6, with a possible D match to TRBD1 (5 bases). The read comes to an end 3 residues before the CDR3 does, leaving the germline J gene to fill in the end. CDR1 is KGHSH and CDR2 is LQKENI in the germline V gene. CDR3 size: 17 residues. Trimming removed 2 bases from V and 6 bases from J, with 17 bases in between.

The CDR3 sequence: CASSSTSGTDTQYF. The sequenced part of the CDR3 DNA is TGTGCCAGCAGCTCGACTAGCGGCACAGATACG. The chain links TRBV5-4 to TRBJ2-3, with 8 bases that match TRBD2. The CDR3 extends 3 residues past the end of the read, so its final part is completed from the germline J gene. The V gene's germline CDR1 is SGHNT and CDR2 YYREEE (reference sequence). The CDR3 length is 14 residues. The trim removed 3 bases at V and 1 base at J, leaving 1 base unmatched.

With regard to this clone: The CDR3 is cut off 3 residues early in the read; its end comes from the germline J gene. The chain combines TRBV20-1 with TRBJ1-4; the D gene is possibly TRBD1 (5 bases). CDR3 length equals 15 residues. V lost 5 bases, J lost 8 bases, and 21 bases lay in between. Germline V CDR1 and CDR2: DFQATT, SNEGSKA (reference sequence). The sequenced part of the CDR3 DNA is TGCAGTGCTGCCGACCGCAGGGCCGCAGGAGAAAAA. Translated: CSAADRRAAGEK. The full CDR3 protein reads CSAADRRAAGEKLFF.

Comments on this clone: The sequence runs out 3 residues before the end of the CDR3; the remainder is reconstructed from the germline J gene. V usage is TRBV24-1 and J usage is TRBJ2-1; 10 bases line up with TRBD2. The V and J ends lost 5 bases and 8 bases, in that order; junction bases with no gene match: 5. The V gene's germline CDR1 is KGHDR and CDR2 SFDVKD. The CDR3 sequence is 14 residues long. CDR3 region: CATSASGSLYEQFF. The DNA read from the CDR3 is TGTGCCACCAGTGCTAGCGGGAGTTTATATGAG.

Details on this clone: With the read ending 3 residues before the CDR3 end, the germline J gene is used to fill in that end. V gene TRBV5-4 combines with J gene TRBJ1-1; 8 bases align to TRBD1. This CDR3 contains 14 residues. V trimming: 3 bases; J trimming: 2 bases; junction bases outside the gene matches: 3. Germline CDR1 is SGHNT and CDR2 is YYREEE (reference sequence). CDR3 in amino acids: CASSYGTGNTEAFF. CDR3 DNA (partial): TGTGCCAGCAGCTACGGGACAGGTAACACTGAA.

With regard to this clone: The read is 3 residues too short to cover the CDR3 end, so that end is filled in from the germline J gene. The V gene is TRBV4-1, the J gene TRBJ2-3; 12 bases align to TRBD2. Germline V gene lookup returns CDR1 MGHRA and CDR2 YSYEKL. The CDR3 is 17 amino acids. J lost 2 bases, V lost 5 bases, and 8 bases had no gene match. CDR3 bases read: TGCGCCAGCAGCACAACGAGACTAGCGGGAGACACAGATACG. Amino acids: CASSTTRLAGDTDT. The entire CDR3 sequence reads CASSTTRLAGDTDTQYF.

With regard to this clone: The observed sequence ends 3 residues before the CDR3 terminus, with the missing tail filled in from the germline J gene. V is TRBV5-1 and J is TRBJ1-1; weak D call: TRBD1 (5 bases). Trimming took 5 bases from V and 7 from J, leaving 18 bases between them. Germline CDR1 is SGHRS and CDR2 is YFSETQ. The CDR3 runs to 14 residues. CDR3 amino acids: CASRSRRSRGEAFF. Incomplete CDR3 DNA: TGCGCCAGCAGGTCCCGAAGGTCGAGGGGTGAA.

Concerning this clone: The missing CDR3 end, 3 residues past where the read stops, is filled in from the germline J gene. The chain links TRBV18 to TRBJ1-4; tentative D call: TRBD1 (6 bases). This CDR3 is built from 15 residues. Germline V lookup: CDR1 KGHSH, CDR2 LQKENI. The CDR3 bases that were read are TGTGCCAGCTCACCGACAGGATCCTGGGATTCACCA. Translated: CASSPTGSWDSP. The entire CDR3 sequence reads CASSPTGSWDSPLFF.

Of note for this clone: The read finishes 3 residues shy of the CDR3 end, and the germline J gene is used to complete it. The V gene is TRBV6-2 or TRBV6-3, the J gene TRBJ1-2; 11 bases are shared with TRBD1. Germline CDR1 MNHEY, CDR2 SVGEGT. CDR3 length: 15 amino acids. CDR3 DNA, as far as it was read: TGTGCCAGCAGCAAAGGGACAGGGGGTAACCAGCCC. Encoded protein: CASSKGTGGNQP. The full CDR3 is CASSKGTGGNQPYTF.

In regard to this clone: The read gets to within 3 residues of the CDR3 end, and the germline J gene fills in the rest. The chain joins TRBV20-1 to TRBJ2-1; TRBD1 is a possible D gene (6 bases). The V end lost 0 bases, the J end lost 6 bases, and 12 bases lay between the germline ends. The CDR3 is made up of 14 amino acids. CDR1 is DFQATT, CDR2 SNEGSKA, per germline (reference sequence). Here the CDR3 reads CSARDYRASNEQFF. The CDR3 DNA, read in part, is TGCAGTGCTAGAGATTACAGGGCAAGCAATGAG.

As regards this clone: The read falls 3 residues short of the CDR3 end, and the missing part is taken from the germline J gene. This chain links TRBV19 with TRBJ1-5; 7 nucleotides align to TRBD1. V lost 3 bases and J lost 2; bases outside the gene matches: 4. The germline V gene has CDR1 LNHDA and CDR2 SQIVND (reference sequence). The CDR3 consists of 15 residues. This CDR3 is CASSMARGGNQPQHF. The CDR3 DNA, read in part, is TGTGCCAGTAGTATGGCCAGGGGGGGCAATCAGCCC.

About this clone itself: Read sequence stops 3 residues before the CDR3 end, and the germline J gene provides the missing end. This chain joins TRBV18 and TRBJ2-5; D is ambiguous. The germline V and J ends were trimmed by 3 bases and 0 bases, with 2 bases remaining between them. CDR1 and CDR2 from the germline V gene are KGHSH and LQKENI. CDR3 length: 12 amino acids. The DNA read from the CDR3 is TGTGCCAGCTCACCCTACCAAGAGACC. Translated: CASSPYQET. The complete CDR3 reads CASSPYQETQYF.